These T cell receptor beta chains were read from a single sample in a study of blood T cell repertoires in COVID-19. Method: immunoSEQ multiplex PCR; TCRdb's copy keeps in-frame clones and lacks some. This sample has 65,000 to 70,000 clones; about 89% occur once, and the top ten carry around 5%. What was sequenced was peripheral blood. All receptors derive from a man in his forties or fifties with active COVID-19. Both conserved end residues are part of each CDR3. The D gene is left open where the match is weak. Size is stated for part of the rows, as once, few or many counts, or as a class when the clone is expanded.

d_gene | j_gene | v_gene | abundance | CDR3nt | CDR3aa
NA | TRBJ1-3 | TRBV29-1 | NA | TGCAGCGTCCAACAGGGTGCTGGAAACACCATATATTTT | CSVQQGAGNTIYF
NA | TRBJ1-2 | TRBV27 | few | TGTGCCAGCAGTTTCTCGACAGCTAACTATGGCTACACCTTC | CASSFSTANYGYTF
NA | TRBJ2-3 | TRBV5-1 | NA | TGCGCCAGCAGCTTAGGGGCTTCAGGTACGCAGTATTTT | CASSLGASGTQYF
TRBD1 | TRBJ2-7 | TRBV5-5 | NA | TGTGCCAGCAGCTTGATGGGACAGAGCTCCTACGAGCAGTACTTC | CASSLMGQSSYEQYF
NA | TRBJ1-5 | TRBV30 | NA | TGTGCCCCAGGGGCAGGGAGCTATAGCAATCAGCCCCAGCATTTT | CAPGAGSYSNQPQHF
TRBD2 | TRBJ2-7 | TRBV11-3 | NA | TGTGCCAGCAGCTTAGATCCGACCGGGACTAGCGGGAGGTTAGAGTACTTC | CASSLDPTGTSGRLEYF
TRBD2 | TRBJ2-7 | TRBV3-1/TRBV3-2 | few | TGTGCCAGCAGCCCCCTAGCGGCCCCTGGCGAGCAGTACTTC | CASSPLAAPGEQYF
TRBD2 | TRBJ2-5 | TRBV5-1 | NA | TGCGCCAGCAGCTTGGTAGGGACTAGCGGTGAGACCCAGTACTTC | CASSLVGTSGETQYF
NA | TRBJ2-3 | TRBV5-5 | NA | TGTGCCAGCACCCTAGCTAGCACAGATACGCAGTATTTT | CASTLASTDTQYF
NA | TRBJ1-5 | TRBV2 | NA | TGTGCCAGCAGTCCCGGGACGGGGGGCAATCAGCCCCAGCATTTT | CASSPGTGGNQPQHF
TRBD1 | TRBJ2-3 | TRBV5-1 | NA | TGCGCCAGCAGCATAGCGACAGGGGGCTCAGATACGCAGTATTTT | CASSIATGGSDTQYF
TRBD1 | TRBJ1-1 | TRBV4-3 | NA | TGCGCCAGCAGCTGGGGGACAGGCGGCACTGAAGCTTTCTTT | CASSWGTGGTEAFF
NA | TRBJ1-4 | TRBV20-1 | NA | TGCAGTGCTGTCAGGGATGAAAAACTGTTTTTT | CSAVRDEKLFF
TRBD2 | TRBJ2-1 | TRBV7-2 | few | TGTGCCAGCAGTTACCGACTAGCGGGTAGCTCCTACAATGAGCAGTTCTTC | CASSYRLAGSSYNEQFF
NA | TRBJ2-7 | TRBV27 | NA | TGTGCCAGCAGTTTCCAGGGGAGCTACGAGCAGTACTTC | CASSFQGSYEQYF
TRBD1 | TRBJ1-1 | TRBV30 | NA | TGTGCCTGGAGTACTGGTGCGAGGGGGCAGAACACTGAAGCTTTCTTT | CAWSTGARGQNTEAFF
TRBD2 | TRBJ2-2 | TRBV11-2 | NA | TGTGCCAGCAGCCCTAAAGAGCGGGAGTTGGGCACCGGGGAGCTGTTTTTT | CASSPKERELGTGELFF
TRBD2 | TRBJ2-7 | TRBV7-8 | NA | TGTGCCAGCAGCCCCCAAGGACTAGGGATCTACGAGCAGTACTTC | CASSPQGLGIYEQYF
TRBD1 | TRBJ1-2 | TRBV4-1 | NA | TGCGCCAGCAGCCACCCTGGACAGGGGAGCTATGGCTACACCTTC | CASSHPGQGSYGYTF
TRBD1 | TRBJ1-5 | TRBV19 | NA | TGTGCCAGTAGTGAAGGGGGCGGTCAGCCCCAGCATTTT | CASSEGGGQPQHF
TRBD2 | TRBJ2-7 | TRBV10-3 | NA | TGTGCCATCAGCATGGGGCTAGCGGGAGTATCCTACGAGCAGTACTTC | CAISMGLAGVSYEQYF
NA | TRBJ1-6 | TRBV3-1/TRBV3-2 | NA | TGTGCCAGCAGCCGCGCCTTGAGCTCCTATAATTCACCCCTCCACTTT | CASSRALSSYNSPLHF
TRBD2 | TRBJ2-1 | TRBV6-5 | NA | TGTGCCAGCGAAGCGGGGACTAGGAATGAGCAGTTCTTC | CASEAGTRNEQFF
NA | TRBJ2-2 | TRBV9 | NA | TGTGCCAGCGGCCGCGGGGATAACACCGGGGAGCTGTTTTTT | CASGRGDNTGELFF
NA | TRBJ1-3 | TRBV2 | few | TGTGCCAGCACCATGAAGCGAGGAAACACCATATATTTT | CASTMKRGNTIYF
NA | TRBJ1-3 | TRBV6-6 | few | TGTGCCAGCACCCCCCAGGTCCCCGGAAACACCATATATTTT | CASTPQVPGNTIYF
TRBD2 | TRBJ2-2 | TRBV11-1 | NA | TGTGCCAGCAGCTGGATAGCGGGAGTGGAAACCGGGGAGCTGTTTTTT | CASSWIAGVETGELFF
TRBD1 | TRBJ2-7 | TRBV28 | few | TGTGCCAGCAGAAAAGGACAGGGGATCTACGAGCAGTACTTC | CASRKGQGIYEQYF
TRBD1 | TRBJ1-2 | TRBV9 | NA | TGTGCCAGCAGCAACCGGGACAGGGGAGTCCGAGGCTACACCTTC | CASSNRDRGVRGYTF
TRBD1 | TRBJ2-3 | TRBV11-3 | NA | TGTGCCAGCAGCTTCCACCCAGGGGGTAGCACAGATACGCAGTATTTT | CASSFHPGGSTDTQYF
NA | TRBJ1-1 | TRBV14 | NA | TGTGCCAGCAGGAGAGGCGGGAACACTGAAGCTTTCTTT | CASRRGGNTEAFF
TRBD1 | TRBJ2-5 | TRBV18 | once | TGTGCCAGCTCACCGGGACAGGGGTCCCGAGAGACCCAGTACTTC | CASSPGQGSRETQYF
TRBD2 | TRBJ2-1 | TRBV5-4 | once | TGTGCCAGCAGGAGCGGGAGGGGGCAGTTCTTC | CASRSGRGQFF